One sample yielded the 22 T cell receptor beta chains listed below, sequenced in a study of cytomegalovirus exposure and HLA in healthy donors. PCR amplification relied on 60 Vbeta primers (plus 13 Jbeta primers). Data came from immunoSEQ multiplex PCR; TCRdb stores just in-frame clones and leaves some out. The sample has roughly 97,000 clones, nearly 80% seen once. Sequences were obtained from PBMCs. Receptors were obtained from a man aged 55 to 69 in good health and CMV-seropositive.

Details on this clone: The junction shows a germline mismatch at one end, possibly a read error. The chain uses TRBV7-9 and TRBJ1-4; 12 bases fit TRBD1. Germline lookup yields CDR1 SEHNR and CDR2 FQNEAQ (reference sequence). This CDR3 has 18 amino acids. CDR3 sequence: CSSSVTRDRGLTNEKLFF. The CDR3, as DNA: TGTTCCAGCAGCGTGACCCGGGACAGGGGGCTAACTAATGAAAAACTGTTTTTT.

The chain recombines TRBV19 with TRBJ2-7; D remains ambiguous. There are 12 residues in the CDR3. Germline V gives CDR1 LNHDA, CDR2 SQIVND (reference sequence). V lost 0 bases and J lost 7, with 7 bases in between. CDR3 coding DNA: TGTGCCAGTAGTATAGATCGAGGAGAGCAGTACTTC. It is translated as CASSIDRGEQYF. Together with reference TRBV19 and TRBJ2-7, the CDR3 gives the full variable domain: DGGITQSPKYLFRKEGQNVTLSCEQNLNHDAMYWYRQDPGQGLRLIYYSQIVNDFQKGDIAEGYSVSREKKESFPLTVTSAQKNPTAFYLCASSIDRGEQYFGPGTRLTVT.

This rearrangement joins TRBV7-2 to TRBJ2-7; a possible D gene is TRBD1 (6 bases). The V gene's germline CDR1 is SGHTA and CDR2 FQGNSA. Trimming left V 4 bases short and J 0 bases short, with 16 bases between. There are 16 residues in the CDR3. CDR3 in amino acids: CASSSPGQLSSYEQYF. As DNA, the CDR3 is TGTGCCAGCAGCTCCCCGGGACAACTGAGCTCCTACGAGCAGTACTTC. The variable domain in full, with the rest retrieved from reference TRBV7-2 and TRBJ2-7, is GAGVSQSPSNKVTEKGKDVELRCDPISGHTALYWYRQSLGQGLEFLIYFQGNSAPDKSGLPSDRFSAERTGGSVSTLTIQRTQQEDSAVYLCASSSPGQLSSYEQYFGPGTRLTVT.

This clone came up once. This rearrangement joins TRBV27 to TRBJ1-6; 7 bases line up with TRBD1. Germline CDR1 MNHEY, CDR2 SMNVEV (reference sequence). V dropped 2 bases and J dropped 9; count of bases not matched to a gene: 4. The CDR3 spans 14 residues. The CDR3, as DNA: TGTGCCAGCAGTTTAGAGAGACAGGGTTCACCCCTCCACTTT. Protein product: CASSLERQGSPLHF.

The chain carries TRBV7-3 and TRBJ2-2; D is possibly TRBD1 (6 bases). Germline V gene sequence: CDR1 SGHTA, CDR2 FQGTGA. V was trimmed by 5 bases and J by 0 bases, leaving 13 bases between them. The CDR3 consists of 16 residues. CDR3 nucleotide sequence: TGTGCCAGCAGCCAAGGGACATCTGCGAACACCGGGGAGCTGTTTTTT. Its translation: CASSQGTSANTGELFF. Full variable domain (missing parts from reference TRBV7-3 and TRBJ2-2): GAGVSQTPSNKVTEKGKYVELRCDPISGHTALYWYRQSLGQGPEFLIYFQGTGAADDSGLPNDRFFAVRPEGSVSTLKIQRTERGDSAVYLCASSQGTSANTGELFFGEGSRLTVL.

The rearrangement joins TRBV30 to TRBJ1-1; D is unclear. The CDR3 covers 12 residues. The germline V gene has CDR1 GTSNPN and CDR2 SVGIG (reference sequence). V was shortened by 3 bases and J by 7 bases, with 12 bases between the two germline ends. The CDR3 region is CAWRRGTSEAFF. The CDR3 coding sequence is TGTGCCTGGAGGCGGGGAACCAGTGAAGCTTTCTTT.

The V gene is TRBV7-2, the J gene TRBJ1-1; 7 bases match TRBD1. Germline V gene sequence: CDR1 SGHTA, CDR2 FQGNSA. J was trimmed by 0 bases and V by 1 base; bases with no gene match: 2. This CDR3 has 15 amino acids. The CDR3 region is CASSLEGAVNTEAFF. Here the CDR3 DNA reads TGTGCCAGCAGCTTAGAGGGGGCCGTGAACACTGAAGCTTTCTTT.

The chain recombines TRBV2 with TRBJ2-7; possible D gene TRBD1, 6 bases. Germline V gene data show CDR1 as SNHLY and CDR2 as FYNNEI. V was trimmed by 11 bases and J by 4 bases, leaving 15 bases between them. The CDR3 extends over 12 amino acids. The CDR3 DNA reads TGTGCCGGCAAGGGGGTAGCATACGAGCAGTACTTC. It translates to CAGKGVAYEQYF.

The chain employs TRBV5-4 and TRBJ2-5, with a weak D call TRBD2 (6 bases). Germline V gene lookup returns CDR1 SGHNT and CDR2 YYREEE (reference sequence). V lost 3 bases, J lost 2 bases, and 11 bases lay in between. This CDR3 region has 14 residues. CDR3 in amino acids: CASSSGTGQETQYF. The CDR3 DNA sequence: TGTGCCAGCAGCTCTGGGACTGGTCAAGAGACCCAGTACTTC.

The rearrangement links TRBV19 to TRBJ1-5; 12 positions match TRBD1. This CDR3 has 16 amino acids. The V segment lost 5 bases and the J segment 7 bases; nucleotides outside the gene matches: 9. In germline, CDR1 is LNHDA, CDR2 SQIVND (reference sequence). The DNA of the CDR3 is TGTGCCAGTAGTCTCCGGGACAGGGGGCTCGGCCAGCCCCAGCATTTT. Translating it yields CASSLRDRGLGQPQHF.

The chain carries TRBV6-5 and TRBJ2-7; 7 bases agree with TRBD1. V shed 2 bases, J shed 4 bases, and the junction held 8 bases outside the gene matches. Germline CDR1 and CDR2: MNHEY and SVGAGI. CDR3 length equals 15 residues. CDR3 in amino acids: CASSYERRGTYEQYF. Written as DNA, the CDR3 is TGTGCCAGCAGTTACGAGCGCAGGGGGACGTACGAGCAGTACTTC.

The chain carries TRBV7-8 and TRBJ1-5; D remains ambiguous. Germline values: CDR1 SGHVS, CDR2 FQNEAQ. The CDR3 length is 15 residues. Trimming shortened V by 6 bases and J by 2 bases, and 14 bases separated the two germline ends. CDR3 residues: CASSPGDPRNQPQHF. The CDR3 DNA sequence: TGTGCCAGCAGTCCCGGGGATCCCCGCAATCAGCCCCAGCATTTT.

This sequence joins TRBV6-5 and TRBJ2-3; D possibly corresponds to TRBD2 (7 bases). V lost 7 bases to trimming and J lost 2 bases, with 13 bases between them. This CDR3 has 14 amino acids. The V gene's germline CDR1 is MNHEY and CDR2 SVGAGI. The CDR3 loop is CASTRGGVTDTQYF. The CDR3 nucleotides read TGTGCCAGCACAAGGGGGGGGGTCACAGATACGCAGTATTTT.

The chain links TRBV28 to TRBJ1-1; 7 bases are shared with TRBD1. V lost 7 bases to trimming and J lost 2 bases; unmatched junction nucleotides: 4. Germline V gives CDR1 MDHEN, CDR2 SYDVKM. This CDR3 contains 13 residues. CDR3 protein: CASKQGSNTEAFF. The CDR3 DNA follows: TGTGCCAGCAAACAGGGGAGCAACACTGAAGCTTTCTTT.

The genes are TRBV11-1 and TRBJ1-1, with TRBD1 matching over 7 bases. CDR3 size: 14 residues. The trim removed 5 bases at V and 3 bases at J, leaving 6 bases unmatched. CDR1 SGHAT and CDR2 FQDESV come from the germline V gene (reference sequence). CDR3 region: CASSGYRGHTEAFF. The CDR3 nucleotides are TGTGCCAGCAGCGGCTACAGGGGACACACTGAAGCTTTCTTT.

V gene TRBV2 combines with J gene TRBJ1-4; D gene uncertain. The CDR3 spans 14 residues. Looked up from germline, CDR1 is SNHLY and CDR2 is FYNNEI. Trimming left V 7 bases short and J 0 bases short, with 9 bases between. The CDR3 region is CASKLEATNEKLFF. Written as DNA, the CDR3 is TGTGCCAGCAAGTTAGAAGCAACTAATGAAAAACTGTTTTTT. Drawing the rest from reference TRBV2 and TRBJ1-4, the complete variable domain is EPEVTQTPSHQVTQMGQEVILRCVPISNHLYFYWYRQILGQKVEFLVSFYNNEISEKSEIFDDQFSVERPDGSNFTLKIRSTKLEDSAMYFCASKLEATNEKLFFGSGTQLSVL.

The chain is built from TRBV6-5 and TRBJ2-6; the match to TRBD1 covers 7 bases. This CDR3 contains 15 residues. Trimming at V came to 6 bases and at J to 4 bases, leaving 6 bases not matched to a gene. Germline loops: CDR1 MNHEY, CDR2 SVGAGI. For the CDR3, the DNA is TGTGCCAGCAGCAACGAGGGGGCCGGGGCCAACGTCCTGACTTTC. Translation: CASSNEGAGANVLTF.

This chain uses TRBV10-3 with TRBJ2-2; D unresolved. Germline assignment: CDR1 ENHRY and CDR2 SYGVKD. This CDR3 region has 13 residues. Trimming shortened V by 4 bases and J by 5 bases, and 8 bases separated the two germline ends. CDR3 sequence (DNA): TGTGCCATCAGTGGCCCGGGTACCGGGGAGCTGTTTTTT. Its protein product is CAISGPGTGELFF.

This clone was seen a few times. CDR3 sequence reads: CARSYQGGTCDQPQHF. The DNA for the CDR3 is TGTGCCAGAAGCTACCAGGGTGGAACGTGTGATCAGCCCCAGCATTTT. The chain recombines TRBV5-3 with TRBJ1-5; D is perhaps TRBD1 (5 bases). TRBV5-3 is given ORF status, its function remaining uncertain. The ends were cut back, 3 bases at V and 5 bases at J, with 18 bases in the middle. This CDR3 is 16 amino acids long.

This clone was seen a few times. The CDR3 nucleotides are TGCGCCAGCAGCTTGGGACAAAGCTACAATGAGCAGTTCTTC. This sequence encodes CASSLGQSYNEQFF. The V and J genes are TRBV5-1 and TRBJ2-1; no definite D call. This CDR3 is built from 14 residues. Trimming removed 0 bases from V and 3 bases from J, with 7 bases in between. Germline V gene lookup returns CDR1 SGHRS and CDR2 YFSETQ. Together with reference TRBV5-1 and TRBJ2-1, the CDR3 gives the full variable domain: KAGVTQTPRYLIKTRGQQVTLSCSPISGHRSVSWYQQTPGQGLQFLFEYFSETQRNKGNFPGRFSGRQFSNSRSEMNVSTLELGDSALYLCASSLGQSYNEQFFGPGTRLTVL.

The DNA for the CDR3 is TGTGCCAGCACCACTCGGGGTAGGGGAAACACCATATATTTT. Its protein is CASTTRGRGNTIYF. The J gene is TRBJ1-3, the V gene TRBV6-1; the D is unclear. V dropped 7 bases and J dropped 4 bases, with 14 bases sitting between them. CDR3 length: 14 amino acids. Germline CDR1 reads MNHNS; CDR2 reads SASEGT.

The chain uses TRBV6-6 and TRBJ1-1, with 8 bases fitting TRBD1. CDR3 length: 15 residues. The J segment lost 4 bases and the V segment lost 6 bases, leaving 10 bases of the junction unmatched. CDR1 is MNHNY and CDR2 is SVGAGI in the germline V gene (reference sequence). The CDR3 nucleotides are TGTGCCAGCAGCTCCGGACAGGGTGAAATCACTGAAGCTTTCTTT. Protein sequence: CASSSGQGEITEAFF.